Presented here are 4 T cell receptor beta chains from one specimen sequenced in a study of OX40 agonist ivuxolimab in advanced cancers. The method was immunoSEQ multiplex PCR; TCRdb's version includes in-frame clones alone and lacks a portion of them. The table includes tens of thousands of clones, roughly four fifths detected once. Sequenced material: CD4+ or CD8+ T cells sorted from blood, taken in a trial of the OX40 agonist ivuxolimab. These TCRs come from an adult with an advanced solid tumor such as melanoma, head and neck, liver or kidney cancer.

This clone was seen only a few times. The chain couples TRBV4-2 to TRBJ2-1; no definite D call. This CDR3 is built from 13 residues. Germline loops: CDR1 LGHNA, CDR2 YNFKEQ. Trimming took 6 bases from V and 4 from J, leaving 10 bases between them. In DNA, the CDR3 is TGTGCCAGCAGGGATTCCACATACAATGAGCAGTTCTTC. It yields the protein CASRDSTYNEQFF.

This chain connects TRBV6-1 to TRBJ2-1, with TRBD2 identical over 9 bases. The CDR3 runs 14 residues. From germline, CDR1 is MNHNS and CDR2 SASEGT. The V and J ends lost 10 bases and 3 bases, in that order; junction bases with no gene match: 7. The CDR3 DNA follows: TGTGCCACCCATAGCGGGAGTTTCTACAATGAGCAGTTCTTC. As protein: CATHSGSFYNEQFF.

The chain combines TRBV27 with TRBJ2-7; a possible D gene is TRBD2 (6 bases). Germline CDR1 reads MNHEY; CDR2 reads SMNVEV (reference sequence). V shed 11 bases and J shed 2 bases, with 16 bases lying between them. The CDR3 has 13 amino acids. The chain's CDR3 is CAPGLSCTYEQYV. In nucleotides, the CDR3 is TGTGCCCCGGGACTCTCATGCACCTACGAGCAGTACGTC.

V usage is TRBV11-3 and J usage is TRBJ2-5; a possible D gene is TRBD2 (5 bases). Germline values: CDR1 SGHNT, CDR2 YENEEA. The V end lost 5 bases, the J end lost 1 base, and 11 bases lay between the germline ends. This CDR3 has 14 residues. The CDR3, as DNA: TGTGCCAGCAGCCAATCCGGGGTCCAAGAGACCCAGTACTTC. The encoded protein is CASSQSGVQETQYF. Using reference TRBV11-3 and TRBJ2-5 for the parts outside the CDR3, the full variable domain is EAGVVQSPRYKIIEKKQPVAFWCNPISGHNTLYWYLQNLGQGPELLIRYENEEAVDDSQLPKDRFSAERLKGVDSTLKIQPAELGDSAVYLCASSQSGVQETQYFGPGTRLLVL.